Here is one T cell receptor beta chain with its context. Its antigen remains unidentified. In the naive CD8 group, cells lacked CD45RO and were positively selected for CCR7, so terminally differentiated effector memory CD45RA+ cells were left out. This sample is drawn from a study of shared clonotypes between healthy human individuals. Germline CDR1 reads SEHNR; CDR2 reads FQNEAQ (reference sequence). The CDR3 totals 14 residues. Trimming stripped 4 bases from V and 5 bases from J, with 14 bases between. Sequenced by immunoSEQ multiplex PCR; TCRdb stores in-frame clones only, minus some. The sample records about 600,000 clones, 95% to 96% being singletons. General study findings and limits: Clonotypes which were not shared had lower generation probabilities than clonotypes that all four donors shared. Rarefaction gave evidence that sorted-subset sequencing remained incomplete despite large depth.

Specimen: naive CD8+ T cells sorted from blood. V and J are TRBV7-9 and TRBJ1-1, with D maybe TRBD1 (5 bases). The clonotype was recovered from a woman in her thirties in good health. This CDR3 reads CASSSTLRGTEAFF. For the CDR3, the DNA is TGTGCCAGCAGCTCCACGCTACGGGGGACTGAAGCTTTCTTT. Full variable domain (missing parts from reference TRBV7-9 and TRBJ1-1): DTGVSQNPRHKITKRGQNVTFRCDPISEHNRLYWYRQTLGQGPEFLTYFQNEAQLEKSRLLSDRFSAERPKGSFSTLEIQRTEQGDSAMYLCASSSTLRGTEAFFGQGTRLTVV.